This TCR beta chain was identified in a study of T cells in Graves' hyperthyroidism and ophthalmopathy. General study results and limits: Ophthalmopathy stood apart from stable hyperthyroidism in a 13 V-J model.

The CDR3 extends over 14 amino acids. Per the germline V gene, CDR1 is MNHNS and CDR2 is SASEGT. V lost 10 bases and J 6 bases, leaving 19 bases between the germline ends. Patients aged 18 to 65 had newly diagnosed hyperthyroidism that had lasted under 2 months. Reasons for excluding patients were uncontrolled infection, other autoimmune disease, pregnancy or lactation. Diagnoses were made from clinical symptoms, serum measures (thyroxine and TRAb), thyroid ultrasound and orbital computed tomography. TCR beta CDR3 sequences were amplified from RNA transcripts. Researchers ran a first-round RT-PCR on the TCR CDR3 using the HTBI primer set. Each CDR3 protein is one row after TCRdb ran MiXCR on the multiplex PCR reads. The sample shows under 450,000 distinct CDR3 sequences, roughly 14% of them seen only once. This clonotype was seen ten or more times. Its target is unknown.

This clonotype originated in a woman younger than 30 with Graves' hyperthyroidism. The sequenced material came from blood. The V call is TRBV6-1, the J call TRBJ2-1, with D tentatively TRBD1 (6 bases). Written as DNA, the CDR3 is TGTGCCACCCGAAAGGGACAAAGGCGCAATGAGCAGTTCTTC. This codes for CATRKGQRRNEQFF.